Sequencing of this T cell receptor (beta chain) was carried out in a study of CD8+CD57+ T cells in acquired aplastic anemia. V lost 2 bases and J lost 5, with 4 bases in between. This CDR3 is 11 amino acids long. The germline V gene has CDR1 SQVTM and CDR2 ANQGSEA. CDR3 and TCR beta VDJ profiling relied on genomic DNA as the template. TCRdb fed the reads into MiXCR, producing one record per CDR3 protein. Here the sample spans some 150,000 distinct CDR3 sequences, 41% being singletons. The J gene is TRBJ2-1, the V gene TRBV29-1; D is unclear. The source of this sequence is a human donor in good health, serving as a control. The sequenced sample was sorted CD4+, CD8+, or CD8+CD57+ T cells (not recorded which) from PBMCs. For the CDR3, the DNA is TGCAGCGTTGAAAGGAACAATGAGCAGTTCTTC. It codes for CSVERNNEQFF.